Below are 8 T cell receptor beta chains sequenced from a single sample in a study of blood T cell repertoires in COVID-19. TCRdb keeps only in-frame clones here, not all; method: immunoSEQ multiplex PCR. Of about 170,000 clones listed, around 85% are singletons. The specimen was peripheral blood. These receptor sequences come from an older man with COVID-19, enrolled during active disease.

The chain is built from TRBV12-3 or TRBV12-4 and TRBJ1-4; tentative D call: TRBD1 (5 bases). V was trimmed by 0 bases and J by 11 bases, leaving 10 bases between them. The CDR3 extends over 13 amino acids. CDR3 region: CASSLAQGIKLFF. In DNA, the CDR3 is TGTGCCAGCAGTTTAGCGCAGGGCATTAAACTGTTTTTT.

The rearrangement links TRBV18 to TRBJ1-3; possibly TRBD1 for D (6 bases). Germline CDR1 is KGHSH and CDR2 is LQKENI. V lost 4 bases and J 3 bases, leaving 13 bases between the germline ends. The CDR3 has 15 residues. CDR3: CASSQQGNVGNTIYF. CDR3 DNA: TGTGCCAGCTCACAACAGGGTAATGTTGGAAACACCATATATTTT. Full variable domain (remainder filled in from reference TRBV18 and TRBJ1-3): NAGVMQNPRHLVRRRGQEARLRCSPMKGHSHVYWYRQLPEEGLKFMVYLQKENIIDESGMPKERFSAEFPKEGPSILRIQQVVRGDSAAYFCASSQQGNVGNTIYFGEGSWLTVV.

The sample holds a few counts of this clone. This sequence joins TRBV18 and TRBJ2-5; TRBD2 matches at 8 bases. V lost 4 bases, J lost 8 bases, and 12 bases stayed unmatched. Germline assignment: CDR1 KGHSH and CDR2 LQKENI. The CDR3 covers 15 residues. The CDR3 protein is CASSLNGGDQVTQYF. The DNA for the CDR3 is TGTGCCAGCTCACTGAACGGGGGGGACCAAGTTACCCAGTACTTC. Combining the CDR3 with reference TRBV18 and TRBJ2-5 gives the whole variable domain NAGVMQNPRHLVRRRGQEARLRCSPMKGHSHVYWYRQLPEEGLKFMVYLQKENIIDESGMPKERFSAEFPKEGPSILRIQQVVRGDSAAYFCASSLNGGDQVTQYFGPGTRLLVL.

This clone has a single count. The chain joins TRBV7-2 to TRBJ2-4, with 8 bases lining up with TRBD1. The CDR3 totals 16 residues. With V trimmed by 5 bases and J by 2 bases, 8 bases remained unmatched. CDR1 is SGHTA and CDR2 is FQGNSA in the germline V gene. CDR3 in DNA: TGTGCCAGCAGCCCAGGCAGGGGGCGAACCAAAAACATTCAGTACTTC. Translating gives CASSPGRGRTKNIQYF.

The V call is TRBV13, the J call TRBJ1-3, with 7 bases lining up with TRBD1. There are 18 residues in the CDR3. The germline V gene has CDR1 PRHDT and CDR2 FYEKMQ (reference sequence). With 5 bases clipped from V and 3 bases from J, the junction kept 16 bases outside the gene matches. The CDR3 is CASSPYLLGQSRGNTIYF. CDR3 nucleotide sequence: TGTGCCAGCAGCCCTTACCTCTTGGGACAGAGCCGTGGAAACACCATATATTTT.

The chain couples TRBV7-3 to TRBJ2-1, with TRBD2 matching over 7 bases. The CDR3 runs 16 residues. V dropped 0 bases and J dropped 2; count of bases not matched to a gene: 4. Germline V gives CDR1 SGHTA, CDR2 FQGTGA. The CDR3 DNA follows: TGTGCCAGCAGCTTAACTGGCGGGAGACCCTACAATGAGCAGTTCTTC. It codes for CASSLTGGRPYNEQFF. Full variable domain (rest looked up from reference TRBV7-3 and TRBJ2-1): GAGVSQTPSNKVTEKGKYVELRCDPISGHTALYWYRQSLGQGPEFLIYFQGTGAADDSGLPNDRFFAVRPEGSVSTLKIQRTERGDSAVYLCASSLTGGRPYNEQFFGPGTRLTVL.

The gene calls are TRBV6-5 and TRBJ1-1; D remains unclear. The V end lost 2 bases, the J end lost 5 bases, and 9 bases lay between the germline ends. The CDR3 covers 13 residues. CDR1 MNHEY and CDR2 SVGAGI come from the germline V gene. Here the CDR3 reads CASSYGGGTEAFF. The CDR3 DNA reads TGTGCCAGCAGTTACGGAGGAGGAACTGAAGCTTTCTTT.

This clone was counted a few times. This chain uses TRBV28 with TRBJ1-5, with TRBD1 matching 8 bases. Germline V CDR1 and CDR2: MDHEN, SYDVKM. Losses at the gene ends were 5 bases for V and 1 base for J; bases not matched to a gene: 1. The CDR3 runs 14 residues. CDR3 residues: CASSRTGSNQPQHF. The CDR3 coding sequence is TGTGCCAGCAGTCGGACAGGGAGCAATCAGCCCCAGCATTTT.